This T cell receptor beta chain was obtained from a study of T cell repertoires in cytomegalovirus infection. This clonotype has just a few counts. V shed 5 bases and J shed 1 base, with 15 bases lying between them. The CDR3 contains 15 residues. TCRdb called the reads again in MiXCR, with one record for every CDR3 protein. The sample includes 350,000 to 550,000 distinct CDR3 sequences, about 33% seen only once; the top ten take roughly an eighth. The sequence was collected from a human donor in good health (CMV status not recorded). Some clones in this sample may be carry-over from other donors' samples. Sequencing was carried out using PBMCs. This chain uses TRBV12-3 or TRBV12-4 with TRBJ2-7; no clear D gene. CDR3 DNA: TGTGCCAGCAGTGTTCGGAGCTTTTTGTCCTACGAGCAGTACTTC. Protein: CASSVRSFLSYEQYF.